These 14 T cell receptor beta chains came from one sample sequenced in a study of T cell changes during pregnancy in multiple sclerosis. Some clones are missing from TCRdb's copy, which holds only in-frame ones; the method was immunoSEQ multiplex PCR. The data contain roughly 42,000 clones, around 90% of them singletons. The specimen comprised CD4+ T cells from peripheral blood mononuclear cells, sampled in the first trimester of pregnancy. The source is a female donor with multiple sclerosis, enrolled in a pregnancy study.

The chain joins TRBV9 to TRBJ1-3; D is ambiguous. The CDR3 loop spans 17 amino acids. With 4 bases removed from V and 0 bases from J, the gap between germline ends came to 17 bases. CDR1 and CDR2 from the germline V gene are SGDLS and YYNGEE. CDR3 sequence (DNA): TGTGCCAGCAGCCTCTATAGCGCGAGGGACTCTGGAAACACCATATATTTT. This gives the protein CASSLYSARDSGNTIYF.

This chain connects TRBV5-4 to TRBJ2-1; 9 positions match TRBD2. V shed 0 bases and J 7 bases; nucleotides not matched to a gene: 8. CDR1 and CDR2 (germline): SGHNT, YYREEE (reference sequence). This CDR3 is built from 16 residues. The CDR3 DNA reads as TGTGCCAGCAGCTTGGATAGGGCTAGCGGGATGAATGAGCAGTTCTTC. Its protein product is CASSLDRASGMNEQFF.

This clone was seen a single time. V and J are TRBV11-2 and TRBJ1-1; D is possibly TRBD1 (5 bases). The CDR3 runs to 14 residues. The germline V gene has CDR1 SGHAT and CDR2 FQNNGV. The V and J ends lost 1 base and 4 bases respectively, with 10 bases between them. The CDR3 spells CASSLAGWSTEAFF. DNA of the CDR3: TGTGCCAGCAGCTTAGCAGGGTGGAGCACTGAAGCTTTCTTT.

The J gene is TRBJ1-2, the V gene TRBV5-4; 8 positions match TRBD1. V shed 0 bases, J shed 7 bases, and the junction held 11 bases outside the gene matches. CDR3 length: 16 residues. CDR1 SGHNT and CDR2 YYREEE come from the germline V gene (reference sequence). The CDR3 loop reads CASSLDPRDRGAGYTF. The DNA for the CDR3 is TGTGCCAGCAGCTTGGATCCGCGTGACAGGGGCGCTGGCTACACCTTC.

The chain employs TRBV7-8 and TRBJ1-1, with D uncertain. The CDR3 length is 13 residues. CDR1 SGHVS and CDR2 FQNEAQ come from the germline V gene. V was shortened by 1 base and J by 9 bases, with 12 bases between the two germline ends. The CDR3 spells CASSLEARSQAFF. The CDR3 DNA is TGTGCCAGCAGCTTAGAGGCGAGGTCACAAGCTTTCTTT.

The chain employs TRBV15 and TRBJ2-1; TRBD1 aligns across 9 bases. Germline V gene lookup returns CDR1 LNHNV and CDR2 YYDKDF (reference sequence). The J segment lost 6 bases and the V segment lost 9 bases, leaving 6 bases of the junction unmatched. The CDR3 covers 13 residues. The CDR3 DNA sequence: TGTGCCACTTCACCGACAGGGGGCAATGAGCAGTTCTTC. Protein: CATSPTGGNEQFF.

This chain links TRBV5-1 with TRBJ2-1; the D gene is possibly TRBD2 (5 bases). CDR3 length: 15 amino acids. Germline lookup yields CDR1 SGHRS and CDR2 YFSETQ. The germline V and J ends were trimmed by 2 bases and 5 bases, with 14 bases remaining between them. CDR3 DNA: TGCGCCAGCAGCTTTACGGGAAAGTGGGACAATGAGCAGTTCTTC. Translating it yields CASSFTGKWDNEQFF.

The chain recombines TRBV18 with TRBJ1-2, with D tentatively TRBD1 (6 bases). This CDR3 has 15 residues. Germline V lookup: CDR1 KGHSH, CDR2 LQKENI. Trimming shortened V by 3 bases and J by 0 bases, and 11 bases separated the two germline ends. The CDR3 reads CASSPGRGANYGYTF. The CDR3 bases are TGTGCCAGCTCACCTGGCAGGGGCGCTAACTATGGCTACACCTTC.

J is TRBJ2-7 and V is TRBV5-1, with 11 nucleotides matching TRBD2. Trimming cost V 1 base and J 3 bases; bases outside gene matches: 3. This CDR3 has 15 amino acids. Germline values: CDR1 SGHRS, CDR2 YFSETQ. In nucleotides, the CDR3 is TGCGCCAGCAGCTTGACGCTAGCGGGAGGCTACGAGCAGTACTTC. Amino acids: CASSLTLAGGYEQYF. The full variable domain, completed using reference TRBV5-1 and TRBJ2-7, is KAGVTQTPRYLIKTRGQQVTLSCSPISGHRSVSWYQQTPGQGLQFLFEYFSETQRNKGNFPGRFSGRQFSNSRSEMNVSTLELGDSALYLCASSLTLAGGYEQYFGPGTRLTVT.

The chain couples TRBV19 to TRBJ2-1; D ambiguous. This CDR3 is built from 13 residues. The germline CDR1 and CDR2 sequences are LNHDA and SQIVND (reference sequence). Trimming removed 4 bases at V and 6 bases at J, with 10 bases between. The CDR3 DNA reads as TGTGCCAGTAGTACGGTGACTGGCAATGAGCAGTTCTTC. Residues: CASSTVTGNEQFF.

This clone has just one count. The chain links TRBV9 to TRBJ2-1, with 11 bases matching TRBD2. The germline V gene has CDR1 SGDLS and CDR2 YYNGEE. The V gene end was trimmed by 3 bases and the J gene end by 5 bases; junction bases not matched to a gene: 7. This CDR3 has 16 residues. CDR3 in amino acids: CASSELSGRVNNEQFF. As DNA, the CDR3 is TGTGCCAGCAGCGAACTTAGCGGGAGGGTTAACAATGAGCAGTTCTTC.

This clone has just one count. The chain uses TRBV18 and TRBJ2-7; D call uncertain. The V end lost 1 base, the J end lost 5 bases, and 3 bases lay between the germline ends. Germline lookup yields CDR1 KGHSH and CDR2 LQKENI. CDR3 size: 11 residues. Here the CDR3 reads CASSPRDEQYF. In nucleotides, the CDR3 is TGTGCCAGCTCACCACGCGACGAGCAGTACTTC. Supplemented by reference TRBV18 and TRBJ2-7, the full variable domain reads NAGVMQNPRHLVRRRGQEARLRCSPMKGHSHVYWYRQLPEEGLKFMVYLQKENIIDESGMPKERFSAEFPKEGPSILRIQQVVRGDSAAYFCASSPRDEQYFGPGTRLTVT.

The V call is TRBV5-6, the J call TRBJ1-1; TRBD1 aligns across 9 bases. Germline V CDR1 and CDR2: SGHDT, YYEEEE. Losses at the gene ends were 4 bases for V and 4 bases for J; bases not matched to a gene: 11. This CDR3 comprises 16 residues. CDR3 sequence: CASSRNRGQRGTEAFF. In DNA, the CDR3 is TGTGCCAGCAGCCGGAACAGGGGGCAGCGGGGCACTGAAGCTTTCTTT.

This chain uses TRBV19 with TRBJ2-5; 10 bases fit TRBD1. The junction had 5 bases not matched to a gene; V was cut back by 5 bases and J by 5 bases. Germline assignment: CDR1 LNHDA and CDR2 SQIVND (reference sequence). CDR3 length equals 14 residues. DNA of the CDR3: TGTGCCAGTAGTTCAGACAGGGGGCTCGAGACCCAGTACTTC. Encoded protein: CASSSDRGLETQYF.